What follows are 29 T cell receptor beta chains derived from one specimen sequenced in a study of T cell changes during pregnancy in multiple sclerosis. TCRdb's table, derived via immunoSEQ multiplex PCR, lists solely in-frame clones and lacks some. The sample carries more than 55,000 clones, roughly 94% recorded once. The sample in question was CD8+ T cells from peripheral blood mononuclear cells, obtained after pregnancy. These receptors were collected from a female donor with multiple sclerosis, enrolled in a pregnancy study.

The chain links TRBV27 to TRBJ2-3, with a possible D match to TRBD2 (6 bases). CDR3 length: 12 amino acids. CDR1 MNHEY and CDR2 SMNVEV come from the germline V gene (reference sequence). V was shortened by 8 bases and J by 2 bases, with 8 bases between the two germline ends. The CDR3 region is CASGRNTDTQYF. DNA for the CDR3: TGTGCCAGCGGGAGGAACACAGATACGCAGTATTTT.

The chain recombines TRBV9 with TRBJ2-5; a possible D gene is TRBD2 (7 bases). With 7 bases removed from V and 0 bases from J, the gap between germline ends came to 13 bases. The CDR3 is 14 amino acids. CDR1 is SGDLS and CDR2 is YYNGEE in the germline V gene. CDR3 nucleotides: TGTGCCAGCGGAGGGGGGGGTAACCAAGAGACCCAGTACTTC. Its translation is CASGGGGNQETQYF. Full variable domain (missing parts from reference TRBV9 and TRBJ2-5): DSGVTQTPKHLITATGQRVTLRCSPRSGDLSVYWYQQSLDQGLQFLIQYYNGEERAKGNILERFSAQQFPDLHSELNLSSLELGDSALYFCASGGGGNQETQYFGPGTRLLVL.

The V and J genes are TRBV9 and TRBJ2-2, with D perhaps matching TRBD1 (6 bases). V lost 2 bases and J 7 bases, leaving 15 bases between the germline ends. The CDR3 is made up of 15 amino acids. Germline V gene sequence: CDR1 SGDLS, CDR2 YYNGEE. DNA for the CDR3: TGTGCCAGCAGCGTCGGGACACTCCCCATCGGGGAGCTGTTTTTT. Its protein is CASSVGTLPIGELFF.

The chain's CDR3 is CASRGISGQEGYTF. The CDR3 coding sequence is TGTGCCAGCAGGGGGATCTCGGGACAGGAGGGCTACACCTTC. This chain uses TRBV2 with TRBJ1-2, with 8 nucleotides matching TRBD1. This CDR3 contains 14 residues. V shed 6 bases and J 8 bases; nucleotides not matched to a gene: 11. Germline V CDR1 and CDR2: SNHLY, FYNNEI.

The chain combines TRBV7-2 with TRBJ2-7; 8 bases are a match to TRBD2. Germline V gives CDR1 SGHTA, CDR2 FQGNSA. The CDR3 totals 15 residues. The J segment lost 2 bases and the V segment lost 5 bases, leaving 8 bases of the junction unmatched. The CDR3 DNA sequence: TGTGCCAGCAGCGACACCGGGACTAGACCCTACGAGCAGTACTTC. Its translation: CASSDTGTRPYEQYF.

The CDR3 DNA follows: TGTGCCAGCAGTGAAGCACCGGGGTTCGACTACGAGCAGTACTTC. This encodes CASSEAPGFDYEQYF. This sequence joins TRBV6-1 and TRBJ2-7; D is perhaps TRBD2 (5 bases). The CDR3 loop spans 15 amino acids. Trimming cost V 0 bases and J 3 bases, with 12 bases left between them. CDR1 and CDR2 from the germline V gene are MNHNS and SASEGT.

This chain uses TRBV27 with TRBJ2-4; 11 bases agree with TRBD2. Germline CDR1 MNHEY, CDR2 SMNVEV (reference sequence). The CDR3 is 17 residues long. The trim removed 6 bases at V and 3 bases at J, leaving 10 bases unmatched. The CDR3 protein is CASSSGLADPYKNIQYF. CDR3 bases: TGTGCCAGCAGCTCGGGACTAGCGGACCCCTACAAAAACATTCAGTACTTC.

The J gene is TRBJ2-7, the V gene TRBV19, with TRBD2 as a possible D gene (6 bases). The CDR3 spans 13 residues. V lost 4 bases and J 4 bases, leaving 11 bases between the germline ends. Germline CDR1 is LNHDA and CDR2 is SQIVND (reference sequence). The CDR3 loop is CASSSGISYEQYF. CDR3 nucleotides: TGTGCCAGTAGTAGCGGGATATCGTACGAGCAGTACTTC.

The V call is TRBV2, the J call TRBJ1-4, with D uncertain. CDR3 length: 14 residues. Germline CDR1 and CDR2: SNHLY and FYNNEI. Trimming shortened V by 2 bases and J by 5 bases, and 9 bases separated the two germline ends. CDR3 amino acids: CASSESGFNEKLFF. The CDR3 nucleotides are TGTGCCAGCAGTGAATCAGGTTTCAATGAAAAACTGTTTTTT.

The chain is built from TRBV27 and TRBJ1-5; unclear D gene. Germline lookup yields CDR1 MNHEY and CDR2 SMNVEV (reference sequence). Trimming took off 3 bases at V and 6 bases at J, with 6 bases between the two ends. The CDR3 is 12 residues long. The chain's CDR3 is CASSLLGQPQHF. The CDR3 nucleotides are TGTGCCAGCAGTTTGCTCGGTCAGCCCCAGCATTTT.

The chain employs TRBV27 and TRBJ2-5; 7 positions agree with TRBD2. Germline V CDR1 and CDR2: MNHEY, SMNVEV (reference sequence). After removal of 5 bases from V and 5 bases from J, the junction contained 11 bases not matched to a gene. This CDR3 is 15 amino acids long. For the CDR3, the DNA is TGTGCCAGCAGTCCCCTAGCGGTTAGTCGGGAGACCCAGTACTTC. Its protein is CASSPLAVSRETQYF.

V and J are TRBV9 and TRBJ2-3; D unresolved. There are 17 residues in the CDR3. Germline CDR1 SGDLS, CDR2 YYNGEE. V was pared by 1 base and J by 2 bases, with 17 bases between. The CDR3 coding sequence is TGTGCCAGCAGCGTATCCCCTCGAGGCGGAGACACAGATACGCAGTATTTT. This gives the protein CASSVSPRGGDTDTQYF.

The chain has TRBV9 and TRBJ2-5, with 7 bases identical to TRBD2. The J segment lost 1 base and the V segment lost 0 bases, leaving 3 bases of the junction unmatched. The CDR3 spans 15 residues. CDR1 is SGDLS and CDR2 is YYNGEE in the germline V gene. The CDR3 protein is CASSVEAGVQETQYF. The CDR3, as DNA: TGTGCCAGCAGCGTAGAGGCGGGAGTCCAAGAGACCCAGTACTTC.

This clone was seen only a few times. The chain recombines TRBV5-8 with TRBJ1-5; perhaps TRBD1 as D (5 bases). V shed 4 bases and J shed 0 bases, with 17 bases lying between them. The length of the CDR3 is 17 residues. The germline V gene encodes CDR1 SGHTS and CDR2 YDEGEE. DNA for the CDR3: TGTGCCAGCAGCGCGCTCCGGACAAAGATTAGCAATCAGCCCCAGCATTTT. Encoded protein: CASSALRTKISNQPQHF.

The V gene is TRBV4-2, the J gene TRBJ2-7; tentative D call: TRBD1 (5 bases). Germline assignment: CDR1 LGHNA and CDR2 YNFKEQ. The CDR3 consists of 16 residues. Trimming stripped 0 bases from V and 2 bases from J, with 14 bases between. CDR3 amino acids: CASSQDQGSSTYEQYF. The CDR3 nucleotides read TGTGCCAGCAGCCAAGATCAGGGCTCCTCCACCTACGAGCAGTACTTC.

V is TRBV5-4 and J is TRBJ2-7, with TRBD2 identical over 10 bases. Germline CDR1 SGHNT, CDR2 YYREEE (reference sequence). Trimming removed 3 bases from V and 0 bases from J; junction bases left unmatched: 3. There are 15 residues in the CDR3. The CDR3 sequence is CASSWTSGPSYEQYF. CDR3 nucleotide sequence: TGTGCCAGCAGCTGGACTAGCGGTCCCTCCTACGAGCAGTACTTC.

This clone has more than one count but fewer than ten. The V and J genes are TRBV29-1 and TRBJ1-1; D unclear. CDR3 length: 11 residues. Germline CDR1 is SQVTM and CDR2 is ANQGSEA. The V gene lost 0 bases and the J gene lost 10 bases, with 9 bases spanning the gap. The CDR3 here is CSVEEGRGAFF. The CDR3 DNA is TGCAGCGTTGAAGAAGGTCGAGGAGCTTTCTTT.

The CDR3 protein is CASSQERSSYGYTF. CDR3 bases: TGCGCCAGCAGCCAAGAACGGAGTTCCTATGGCTACACCTTC. This rearrangement joins TRBV4-3 to TRBJ1-2; D is ambiguous. The CDR3 contains 14 residues. Germline assignment: CDR1 LGHNA and CDR2 YSLEER. Trimming took 0 bases from V and 4 from J, leaving 9 bases between them.

The chain joins TRBV14 to TRBJ1-3; D unclear. The CDR3 is 15 amino acids. The germline gives CDR1 SGHDN, CDR2 FVKESK. V was shortened by 0 bases and J by 1 base, with 7 bases between the two germline ends. CDR3 sequence (DNA): TGTGCCAGCAGCCAAGATAACATTTCTGGAAACACCATATATTTT. Translation: CASSQDNISGNTIYF.

This chain uses TRBV4-1 with TRBJ2-7; a weak D match, TRBD1 (6 bases). Trimming took 1 base from V and 2 from J, leaving 12 bases between them. Germline lookup yields CDR1 MGHRA and CDR2 YSYEKL. The CDR3 runs 15 residues. The CDR3 nucleotides are TGCGCCAGCAGCCAAGGGACAGCAGGAACCTACGAGCAGTACTTC. This codes for CASSQGTAGTYEQYF.

The chain joins TRBV14 to TRBJ1-1, with D uncertain. Germline values: CDR1 SGHDN, CDR2 FVKESK. CDR3 length equals 14 residues. V was trimmed by 1 base and J by 10 bases, leaving 16 bases between them. CDR3 sequence reads: CASSQAPGRIGAFF. The DNA for the CDR3 is TGTGCCAGCAGCCAAGCGCCGGGTAGAATAGGAGCTTTCTTT.

This rearrangement joins TRBV16 to TRBJ1-4; no definite D call. Germline V gives CDR1 KGHSY, CDR2 FQNENV. V shed 4 bases and J shed 4 bases, with 10 bases lying between them. This CDR3 region has 14 residues. The CDR3 DNA follows: TGTGCCAGCAGCCCCCGGGGTATTAATGAAAAACTGTTTTTT. This sequence encodes CASSPRGINEKLFF.

This sequence joins TRBV27 and TRBJ2-7; 8 bases map to TRBD2. V shed 9 bases, J shed 3 bases, and the junction held 13 bases outside the gene matches. Per germline, CDR1 MNHEY and CDR2 SMNVEV (reference sequence). The CDR3 is made up of 15 amino acids. The chain's CDR3 is CASKDMAGGNYEQYF. As DNA, the CDR3 is TGTGCCAGTAAGGATATGGCGGGAGGTAACTACGAGCAGTACTTC.

This clone occurred once. The gene calls are TRBV7-3 and TRBJ1-1; D is ambiguous. Germline CDR1 and CDR2: SGHTA and FQGTGA. The CDR3 has 15 residues. V was cut by 0 bases and J by 0 bases, with 8 bases left in between. In DNA form, the CDR3 reads TGTGCCAGCAGCTTAACGGCGGGTTTGAACACTGAAGCTTTCTTT. This gives the protein CASSLTAGLNTEAFF.

The rearrangement joins TRBV7-9 to TRBJ2-5; D gene uncertain. Deletions cut 4 bases from V and 5 bases from J, with 14 bases between. The CDR3 runs 14 residues. CDR1 SEHNR and CDR2 FQNEAQ come from the germline V gene (reference sequence). For the CDR3, the DNA is TGTGCCAGCAGCTACCGCGGAGCCCGGGAGACCCAGTACTTC. Residues: CASSYRGARETQYF.

V is TRBV29-1 and J is TRBJ2-6; 7 bases map to TRBD1. There are 14 residues in the CDR3. Per the germline V gene, CDR1 is SQVTM and CDR2 is ANQGSEA. The V segment lost 6 bases and the J segment 4 bases; nucleotides outside the gene matches: 6. This chain's CDR3 is CSVVTGYGANVLTF. The DNA of the CDR3 is TGCAGCGTAGTGACAGGGTACGGGGCCAACGTCCTGACTTTC.

V is TRBV4-1 and J is TRBJ1-3, with D possibly matching TRBD1 (6 bases). The V end was cut by 2 bases, the J end by 0 bases, with 14 bases between. The CDR3 covers 17 residues. Germline assignment: CDR1 MGHRA and CDR2 YSYEKL. CDR3 bases: TGCGCCAGCAGCCAATTTCCGGGACATCCCTCTGGAAACACCATATATTTT. Protein: CASSQFPGHPSGNTIYF.

The chain is built from TRBV27 and TRBJ1-4, with no clear D. CDR1 is MNHEY and CDR2 is SMNVEV in the germline V gene (reference sequence). Trimming took 1 base from V and 3 from J, leaving 18 bases between them. The CDR3 has 18 residues. The CDR3 coding sequence is TGTGCCAGCAGTTTATATCAGGAAGCCACCTCTTCTAATGAAAAACTGTTTTTT. Its translation is CASSLYQEATSSNEKLFF.

The CDR3 here is CARSAGTVGMSPQTQYF. The CDR3, as DNA: TGTGCCAGAAGCGCCGGGACAGTGGGGATGAGTCCCCAGACCCAGTACTTC. This sequence joins TRBV5-3 and TRBJ2-5; 7 bases map to TRBD1. TRBV5-3 is marked as an open reading frame, function uncertain. The V segment lost 4 bases and the J segment 6 bases; nucleotides outside the gene matches: 18. This CDR3 has 17 amino acids.